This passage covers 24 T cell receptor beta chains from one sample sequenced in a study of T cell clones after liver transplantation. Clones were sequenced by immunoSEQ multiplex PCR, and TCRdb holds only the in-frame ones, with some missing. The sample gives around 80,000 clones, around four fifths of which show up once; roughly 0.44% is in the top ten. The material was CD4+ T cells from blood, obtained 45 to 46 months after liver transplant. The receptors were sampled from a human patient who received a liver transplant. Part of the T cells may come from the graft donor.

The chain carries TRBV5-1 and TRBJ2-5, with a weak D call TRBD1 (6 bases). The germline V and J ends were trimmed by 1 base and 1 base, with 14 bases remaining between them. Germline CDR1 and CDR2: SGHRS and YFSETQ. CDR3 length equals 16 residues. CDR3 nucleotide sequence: TGCGCCAGCAGCTTGTCGGCAGGGGCCTTCCAAGAGACCCAGTACTTC. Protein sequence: CASSLSAGAFQETQYF.

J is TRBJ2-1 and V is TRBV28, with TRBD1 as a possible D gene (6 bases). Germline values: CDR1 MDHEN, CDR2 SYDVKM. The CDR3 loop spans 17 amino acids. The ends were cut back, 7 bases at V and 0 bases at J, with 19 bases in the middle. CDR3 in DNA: TGTGCCAGCACCCCAGGGGCAGCGGAAAGCTCCTACAATGAGCAGTTCTTC. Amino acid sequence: CASTPGAAESSYNEQFF.

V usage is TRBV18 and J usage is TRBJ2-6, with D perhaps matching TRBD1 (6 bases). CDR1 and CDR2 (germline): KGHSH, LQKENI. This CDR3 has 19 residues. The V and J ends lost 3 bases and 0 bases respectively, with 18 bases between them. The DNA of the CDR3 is TGTGCCAGCTCACCTAGTGAACAGGGTATCAGCTCTGGGGCCAACGTCCTGACTTTC. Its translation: CASSPSEQGISSGANVLTF.

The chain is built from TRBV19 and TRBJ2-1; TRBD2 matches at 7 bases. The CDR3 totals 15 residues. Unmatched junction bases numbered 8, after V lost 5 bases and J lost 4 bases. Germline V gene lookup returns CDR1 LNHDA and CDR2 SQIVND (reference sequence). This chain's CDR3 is CASSLAGVSYNEQFF. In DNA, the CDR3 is TGTGCCAGTAGTTTGGCGGGAGTGTCATACAATGAGCAGTTCTTC.

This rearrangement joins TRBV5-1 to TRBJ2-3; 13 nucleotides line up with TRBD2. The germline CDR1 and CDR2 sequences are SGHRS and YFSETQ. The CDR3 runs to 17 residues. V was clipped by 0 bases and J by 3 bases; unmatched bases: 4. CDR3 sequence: CASSLVRLAGGTDTQYF. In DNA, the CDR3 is TGCGCCAGCAGCTTGGTACGACTAGCGGGAGGAACAGATACGCAGTATTTT.

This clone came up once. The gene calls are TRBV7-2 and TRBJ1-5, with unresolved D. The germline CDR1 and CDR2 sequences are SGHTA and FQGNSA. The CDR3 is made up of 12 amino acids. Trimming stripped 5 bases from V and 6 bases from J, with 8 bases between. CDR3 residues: CASSPPGQPQHF. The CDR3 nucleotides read TGTGCCAGCAGCCCCCCTGGTCAGCCCCAGCATTTT.

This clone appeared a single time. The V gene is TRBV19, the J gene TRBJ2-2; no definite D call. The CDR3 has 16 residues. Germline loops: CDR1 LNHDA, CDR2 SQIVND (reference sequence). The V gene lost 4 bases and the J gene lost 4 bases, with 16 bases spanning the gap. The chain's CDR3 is CASSNRDQLSTGELFF. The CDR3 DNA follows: TGTGCCAGTAGTAATCGTGACCAGCTTTCCACCGGGGAGCTGTTTTTT.

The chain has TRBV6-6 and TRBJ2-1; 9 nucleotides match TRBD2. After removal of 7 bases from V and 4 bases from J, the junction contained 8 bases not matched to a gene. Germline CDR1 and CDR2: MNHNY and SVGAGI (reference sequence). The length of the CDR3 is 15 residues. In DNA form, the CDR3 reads TGTGCCAGCACCTTAGCGGGGGCATCGTACAATGAGCAGTTCTTC. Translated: CASTLAGASYNEQFF.

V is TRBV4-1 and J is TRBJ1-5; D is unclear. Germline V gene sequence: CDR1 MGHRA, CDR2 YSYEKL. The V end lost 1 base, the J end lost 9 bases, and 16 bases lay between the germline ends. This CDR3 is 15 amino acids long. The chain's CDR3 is CASSQAEGWRRPQHF. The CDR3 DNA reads TGCGCCAGCAGCCAAGCCGAAGGCTGGAGGCGGCCCCAGCATTTT.

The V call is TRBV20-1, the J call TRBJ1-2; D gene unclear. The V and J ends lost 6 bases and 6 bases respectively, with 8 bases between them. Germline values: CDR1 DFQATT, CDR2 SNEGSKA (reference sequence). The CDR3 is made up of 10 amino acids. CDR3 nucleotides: TGCAGTGCCACCACCGATGGCTACACCTTC. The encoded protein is CSATTDGYTF.

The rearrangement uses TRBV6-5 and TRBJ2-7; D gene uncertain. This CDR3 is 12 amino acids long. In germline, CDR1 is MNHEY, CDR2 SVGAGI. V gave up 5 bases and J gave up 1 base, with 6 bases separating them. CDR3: CASSPRSYEQYF. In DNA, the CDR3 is TGTGCCAGCAGTCCCAGATCCTACGAGCAGTACTTC.

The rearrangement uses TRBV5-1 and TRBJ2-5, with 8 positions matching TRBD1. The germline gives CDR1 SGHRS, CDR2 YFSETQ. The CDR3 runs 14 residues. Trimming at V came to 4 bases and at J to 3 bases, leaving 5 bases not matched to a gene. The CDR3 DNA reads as TGCGCCAGCAGCATTGACAGGGGCGAAGAGACCCAGTACTTC. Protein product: CASSIDRGEETQYF.

The CDR3 is CASSVGAGGYSSTDTQYF. In DNA, the CDR3 is TGTGCCAGCAGCGTAGGGGCGGGAGGGTATTCTAGCACAGATACGCAGTATTTT. The chain joins TRBV9 to TRBJ2-3; 9 nucleotides match TRBD2. The CDR3 totals 18 residues. Per the germline V gene, CDR1 is SGDLS and CDR2 is YYNGEE. J gave up 0 bases and V 0 bases, and 8 bases lay outside the gene matches.

The CDR3 region is CASSFQPAGVPGELFF. Written as DNA, the CDR3 is TGTGCCAGCAGCTTTCAGCCAGCGGGAGTCCCCGGGGAGCTGTTTTTT. The chain carries TRBV11-3 and TRBJ2-2, with 8 positions matching TRBD2. There are 16 residues in the CDR3. The trim removed 3 bases at V and 6 bases at J, leaving 9 bases unmatched. Germline V CDR1 and CDR2: SGHNT, YENEEA.

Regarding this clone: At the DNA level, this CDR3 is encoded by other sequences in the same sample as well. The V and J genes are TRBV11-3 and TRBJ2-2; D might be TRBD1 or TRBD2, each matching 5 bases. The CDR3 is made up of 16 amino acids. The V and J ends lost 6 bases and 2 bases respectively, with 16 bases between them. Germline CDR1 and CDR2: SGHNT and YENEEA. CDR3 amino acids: CASSPGTGHNTGELFF. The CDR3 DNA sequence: TGTGCCAGCAGTCCCGGGACGGGTCATAACACCGGGGAGCTGTTTTTT.

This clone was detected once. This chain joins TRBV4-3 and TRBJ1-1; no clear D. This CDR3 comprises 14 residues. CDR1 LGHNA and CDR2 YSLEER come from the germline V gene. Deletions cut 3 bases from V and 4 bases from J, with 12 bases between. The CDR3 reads CASSQPGGSTEAFF. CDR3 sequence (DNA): TGCGCCAGCAGCCAGCCGGGCGGGAGCACTGAAGCTTTCTTT.

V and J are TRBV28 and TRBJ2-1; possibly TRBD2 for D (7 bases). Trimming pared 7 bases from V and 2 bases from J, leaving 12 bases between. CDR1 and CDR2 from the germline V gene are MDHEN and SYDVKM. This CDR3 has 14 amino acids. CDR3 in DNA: TGTGCCAGCAACGGGGGGCGTCCCTACAATGAGCAGTTCTTC. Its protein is CASNGGRPYNEQFF.

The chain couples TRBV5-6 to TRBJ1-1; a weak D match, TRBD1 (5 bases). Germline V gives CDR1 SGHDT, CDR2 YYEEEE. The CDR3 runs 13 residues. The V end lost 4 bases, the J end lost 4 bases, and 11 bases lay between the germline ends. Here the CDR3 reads CASSERGVTEAFF. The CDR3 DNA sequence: TGTGCCAGCAGCGAAAGGGGCGTCACTGAAGCTTTCTTT.

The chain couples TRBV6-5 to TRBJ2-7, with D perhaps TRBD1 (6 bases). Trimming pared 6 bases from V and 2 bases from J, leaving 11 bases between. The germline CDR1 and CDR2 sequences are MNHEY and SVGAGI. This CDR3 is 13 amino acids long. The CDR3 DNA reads TGTGCCAGCAGACGGGACATTACCTACGAGCAGTACTTC. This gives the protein CASRRDITYEQYF.

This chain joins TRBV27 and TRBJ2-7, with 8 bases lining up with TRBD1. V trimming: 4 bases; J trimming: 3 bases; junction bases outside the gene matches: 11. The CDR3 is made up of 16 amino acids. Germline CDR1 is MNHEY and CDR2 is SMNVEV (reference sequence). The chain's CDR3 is CASSSPRTGKVYEQYF. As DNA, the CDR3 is TGTGCCAGCAGTTCGCCCCGGACAGGGAAGGTCTACGAGCAGTACTTC.

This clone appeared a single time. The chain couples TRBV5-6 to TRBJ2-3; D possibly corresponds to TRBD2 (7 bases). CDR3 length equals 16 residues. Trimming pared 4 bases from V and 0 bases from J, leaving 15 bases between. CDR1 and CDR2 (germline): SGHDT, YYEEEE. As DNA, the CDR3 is TGTGCCAGCAGCCGCGGGGGCCCGGGGAGCACAGATACGCAGTATTTT. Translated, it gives CASSRGGPGSTDTQYF.

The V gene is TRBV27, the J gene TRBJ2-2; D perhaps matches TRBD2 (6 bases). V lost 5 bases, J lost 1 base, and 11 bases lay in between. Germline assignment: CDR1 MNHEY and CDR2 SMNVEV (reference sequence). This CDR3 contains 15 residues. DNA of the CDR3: TGTGCCAGCAGTGCGGGACGGTGGAACACCGGGGAGCTGTTTTTT. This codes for CASSAGRWNTGELFF.

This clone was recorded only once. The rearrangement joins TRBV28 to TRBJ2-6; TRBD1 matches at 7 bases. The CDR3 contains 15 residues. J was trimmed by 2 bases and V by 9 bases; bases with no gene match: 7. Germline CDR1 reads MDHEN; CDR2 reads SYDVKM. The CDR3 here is CASLNDRAGANVLTF. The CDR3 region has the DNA TGTGCCAGTCTCAACGACAGGGCTGGGGCCAACGTCCTGACTTTC.

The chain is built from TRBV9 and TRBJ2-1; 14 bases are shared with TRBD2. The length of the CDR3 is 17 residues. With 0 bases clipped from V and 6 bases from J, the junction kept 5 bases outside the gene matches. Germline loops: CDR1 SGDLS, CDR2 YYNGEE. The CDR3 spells CASSVVPGTSGSNEQFF. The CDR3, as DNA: TGTGCCAGCAGCGTAGTCCCCGGGACTAGCGGGAGCAATGAGCAGTTCTTC.